What follows are 27 T cell receptor beta chains derived from one specimen sequenced in a study of CD8 T cells in ankylosing spondylitis. Study findings and constraints: Several highly homologous variants made up a TCR beta motif, and this motif appeared characteristic of ankylosing spondylitis blood.

Their target antigens are unknown. TCRdb reprocessed the 5' RACE reads via MiXCR and lists one record per CDR3 protein. The sample gives hundreds of thousands of distinct CDR3 sequences, approximately 12% of which show up once; around 0.51% is in the top ten. The sample comprised blood, either unsorted or a sorted T cell fraction (not recorded which). These receptor sequences come from a male donor with ankylosing spondylitis.

This clonotype was seen only a few times. The V and J genes are TRBV12-2 and TRBJ1-2. TRBV12-2 is flagged as a pseudogene. CDR3 length: 13 residues. The CDR3 region is CASRLTLRHGYTF. The DNA of the CDR3 is TGTGCAAGTCGCCTTACCCTTAGGCACGGCTACACCTTC.

This clonotype was seen a handful of times. CDR3 bases: TGTGCCATCAGTGACGCAGGGGGAACAGATACGCAGTATTTT. As protein: CAISDAGGTDTQYF. This chain joins TRBV10-3 and TRBJ2-3, with TRBD1 identical over 7 bases. The CDR3 covers 14 residues. The V segment lost 3 bases and the J segment 3 bases; nucleotides outside the gene matches: 3. Per germline, CDR1 ENHRY and CDR2 SYGVKD.

The CDR3 nucleotides are TGCAGCGTTGCCCAACGGGTCGGGGCCAACGTCCTGACTTTC. The encoded protein is CSVAQRVGANVLTF. This chain joins TRBV29-1 and TRBJ2-6; D not resolved. This CDR3 region has 14 residues. Germline loops: CDR1 SQVTM, CDR2 ANQGSEA. With 4 bases removed from V and 4 bases from J, the gap between germline ends came to 11 bases.

The CDR3 nucleotides are TGTGCCAGCAGCTTAAGCATTGGGGCAGATACGCAGTATTTT. Protein: CASSLSIGADTQYF. The chain couples TRBV11-1 to TRBJ2-3; D not resolved. Germline V lookup: CDR1 SGHAT, CDR2 FQDESV (reference sequence). The CDR3 is 14 amino acids. The V end lost 2 bases, the J end lost 4 bases, and 10 bases lay between the germline ends.

V and J are TRBV20-1 and TRBJ1-1; 7 positions match TRBD1. The CDR3 extends over 13 amino acids. Germline V gene lookup returns CDR1 DFQATT and CDR2 SNEGSKA (reference sequence). The CDR3 reads CSALGTENTEAFF. Written as DNA, the CDR3 is TGCAGCGCTCTGGGGACAGAAAACACTGAAGCTTTCTTT.

This clonotype was counted between two and nine times. The chain is built from TRBV7-6 and TRBJ2-3; D perhaps matches TRBD2 (6 bases). The germline V gene has CDR1 SGHVS and CDR2 FNYEAQ. Trimming took 2 bases from V and 5 from J, leaving 11 bases between them. The CDR3 has 14 residues. In DNA form, the CDR3 reads TGTGCCAGCAGCTTATGGGGGGAGGAAGATACGCAGTATTTT. It translates to CASSLWGEEDTQYF.

This clonotype has just a few counts. The rearrangement links TRBV10-3 to TRBJ2-4; D is unclear. Trimming stripped 2 bases from V and 9 bases from J, with 17 bases between. The germline gives CDR1 ENHRY, CDR2 SYGVKD. The CDR3 length is 15 residues. Written as DNA, the CDR3 is TGTGCCATCAGTGAGAGGTCCGCAGGCGAAGTCATTCAGTACTTC. Translated, it gives CAISERSAGEVIQYF.

The V gene is TRBV20-1, the J gene TRBJ1-5; D unresolved. The CDR3 runs 12 residues. V was pared by 5 bases and J by 5 bases, with 10 bases between. Germline CDR1 reads DFQATT; CDR2 reads SNEGSKA (reference sequence). The DNA for the CDR3 is TGCAGTGCTTCTAGGATGTATCAGCCCCAGCATTTT. Protein product: CSASRMYQPQHF.

The sample holds a few counts of this clonotype. The chain uses TRBV7-9 and TRBJ2-3, with 7 positions matching TRBD2. J was trimmed by 8 bases and V by 8 bases; bases with no gene match: 10. Germline CDR1 is SEHNR and CDR2 is FQNEAQ (reference sequence). CDR3 length equals 13 residues. The DNA of the CDR3 is TGTGCCAGCGGGCTCAGCGGGGCTGGTACGCAGTATTTT. This encodes CASGLSGAGTQYF.

The chain has TRBV5-6 and TRBJ1-4, with D maybe TRBD1 (6 bases). The V end was cut by 7 bases, the J end by 8 bases, with 15 bases between. The length of the CDR3 is 13 residues. Germline V lookup: CDR1 SGHDT, CDR2 YYEEEE. DNA for the CDR3: TGTGCCAGCTCCGAGGGGGTTTGGGAAAAACTGTTTTTT. It is translated as CASSEGVWEKLFF.

The chain combines TRBV10-3 with TRBJ1-5; 8 bases agree with TRBD1. From germline, CDR1 is ENHRY and CDR2 SYGVKD. CDR3 size: 13 residues. Trimming cost V 4 bases and J 4 bases; bases outside gene matches: 0. The CDR3 nucleotides are TGTGCCATCAGTGGGACAGGGAATCAGCCCCAGCATTTT. It specifies CAISGTGNQPQHF.

V and J are TRBV20-1 and TRBJ2-3; TRBD1 might be the D (5 bases). Per the germline V gene, CDR1 is DFQATT and CDR2 is SNEGSKA (reference sequence). The CDR3 runs to 14 residues. Trimming removed 3 bases from V and 6 bases from J, with 16 bases in between. The CDR3 nucleotides are TGCAGTGCTAGTTCGACAGCCGCCCTGGATACGCAGTATTTT. Translating gives CSASSTAALDTQYF.

The table lists this clonotype with many counts. One end of the junction does not line up with germline, which may come from a read error. This chain connects TRBV5-1 to TRBJ2-1, with 9 bases aligning to TRBD2. This CDR3 is 15 amino acids long. CDR1 and CDR2 from the germline V gene are SGHRS and YFSETQ. The CDR3 protein is CASSLGLAGNNEQFF. For the CDR3, the DNA is TGTGCCAGCAGCTTGGGGCTAGCGGGAAACAATGAGCAGTTCTTC.

The rearrangement uses TRBV2 and TRBJ1-3; D is ambiguous. Germline CDR1 is SNHLY and CDR2 is FYNNEI. The germline V and J ends were trimmed by 6 bases and 0 bases, with 15 bases remaining between them. The length of the CDR3 is 16 residues. CDR3 DNA: TGTGCCAGCAGGAAAGGGCCCCGCGACTCTGGAAACACCATATATTTT. Translation gives CASRKGPRDSGNTIYF.

This clonotype was seen a handful of times. CDR3 nucleotide sequence: TGTGCCAGCAGTCCCATTGAGTCGTTCACCTACGAGCAGTACTTC. It translates to CASSPIESFTYEQYF. V and J are TRBV27 and TRBJ2-7, with D uncertain. CDR1 is MNHEY and CDR2 is SMNVEV in the germline V gene (reference sequence). The CDR3 sequence is 15 residues long. V lost 5 bases and J lost 2, with 16 bases in between.

There are a few counts of this clonotype. This chain links TRBV2 with TRBJ2-1, with a possible D match to TRBD2 (6 bases). The CDR3 runs to 15 residues. Trimming removed 3 bases from V and 3 bases from J, with 12 bases in between. Germline loops: CDR1 SNHLY, CDR2 FYNNEI. The CDR3 region is CASSEGGTVYNEQFF. The DNA for the CDR3 is TGTGCCAGCAGTGAGGGAGGAACAGTCTACAATGAGCAGTTCTTC.

This clonotype was counted a single time. CDR3 nucleotides: TGCGCCAGCAGCCCCCTCGGGACAGGGACCGAGCAGTACTTC. Amino acid sequence: CASSPLGTGTEQYF. The chain employs TRBV4-3 and TRBJ2-7; 9 bases line up with TRBD1. Germline V gene lookup returns CDR1 LGHNA and CDR2 YSLEER. Trimming took 4 bases from V and 6 from J; bases not matched to a gene: 7. The CDR3 loop spans 14 amino acids.

A few counts support this clonotype. CDR3 sequence reads: CASSSRGGRDDYGYTF. The CDR3 DNA reads TGTGCCAGCAGCTCTAGGGGGGGCAGGGATGACTATGGCTACACCTTC. The chain has TRBV7-2 and TRBJ1-2, with D possibly TRBD1 on 6 matching bases. Germline V gene sequence: CDR1 SGHTA, CDR2 FQGNSA. The V gene lost 4 bases and the J gene lost 3 bases, with 18 bases spanning the gap. This CDR3 comprises 16 residues. Together with reference TRBV7-2 and TRBJ1-2, the CDR3 gives the full variable domain: GAGVSQSPSNKVTEKGKDVELRCDPISGHTALYWYRQSLGQGLEFLIYFQGNSAPDKSGLPSDRFSAERTGGSVSTLTIQRTQQEDSAVYLCASSSRGGRDDYGYTFGSGTRLTVV.

This clonotype has more than one count but fewer than ten. This sequence joins TRBV5-1 and TRBJ2-7; no firm D call. The length of the CDR3 is 12 residues. Trimming pared 4 bases from V and 4 bases from J, leaving 9 bases between. From germline, CDR1 is SGHRS and CDR2 YFSETQ. In DNA, the CDR3 is TGCGCCAGCAGCGCCCCCTCTTACGAGCAGTACTTC. Protein sequence: CASSAPSYEQYF.

This CDR3 is CASSLGRWGTPNTEAFF. The CDR3 coding sequence is TGTGCCAGCAGCTTGGGACGGTGGGGGACCCCGAACACTGAAGCTTTCTTT. V usage is TRBV7-9 and J usage is TRBJ1-1; TRBD1 is a possible D gene (5 bases). Trimming stripped 3 bases from V and 1 base from J, with 18 bases between. The germline V gene has CDR1 SEHNR and CDR2 FQNEAQ (reference sequence). The CDR3 loop spans 17 amino acids.

This clonotype showed up many times. The V gene is TRBV20-1, the J gene TRBJ2-5, with a tentative D call TRBD2 (5 bases). Trimming removed 3 bases at V and 5 bases at J, with 19 bases between. This CDR3 spans 15 amino acids. Per the germline V gene, CDR1 is DFQATT and CDR2 is SNEGSKA (reference sequence). The CDR3 DNA reads as TGCAGTGCTAGCATAGCTAGCCGGTTTGAGGAGACCCAGTACTTC. Its protein is CSASIASRFEETQYF.

CDR3 loop: CASTDWAGINQPQHF. Written as DNA, the CDR3 is TGTGCCAGCACCGACTGGGCAGGGATCAATCAGCCCCAGCATTTT. The V and J genes are TRBV6-2 or TRBV6-3 and TRBJ1-5; perhaps TRBD1 as D (5 bases). V was shortened by 7 bases and J by 3 bases, with 16 bases between the two germline ends. From germline, CDR1 is MNHEY and CDR2 SVGEGT. There are 15 residues in the CDR3.

The CDR3 protein is CASSQTLAGGWTDTQYF. CDR3 DNA sequence: TGTGCCAGCAGTCAGACCTTAGCGGGCGGTTGGACAGATACGCAGTATTTT. J is TRBJ2-3 and V is TRBV12-3 or TRBV12-4; 7 positions agree with TRBD2. This CDR3 has 17 residues. The ends lost 5 bases at V and 3 bases at J; junction bases unmatched: 14.

This clonotype was counted many times. J is TRBJ1-5 and V is TRBV4-1, with D unresolved. Germline V CDR1 and CDR2: MGHRA, YSYEKL. The CDR3 has 17 amino acids. V was cut by 0 bases and J by 3 bases, with 15 bases left in between. This CDR3 reads CASSQDLLTRPNQPQHF. The CDR3 DNA reads as TGCGCCAGCAGCCAAGATCTCCTCACGAGGCCCAATCAGCCCCAGCATTTT.

The rearrangement joins TRBV6-2 or TRBV6-3 to TRBJ2-2, with D tentatively TRBD1 or TRBD2 (5 bases each). Germline assignment: CDR1 MNHEY and CDR2 SVGEGT. Trimming pared 0 bases from V and 1 base from J, leaving 12 bases between. The CDR3 runs to 17 residues. CDR3 in amino acids: CASSYSLGTGNTGELFF. The CDR3 DNA is TGTGCCAGCAGTTACTCGCTGGGGACCGGGAACACCGGGGAGCTGTTTTTT.

This clonotype was observed many times. J is TRBJ1-2 and V is TRBV7-9, with TRBD1 matching 7 bases. This CDR3 has 13 amino acids. The V gene end was trimmed by 3 bases and the J gene end by 7 bases; junction bases not matched to a gene: 5. CDR1 SEHNR and CDR2 FQNEAQ come from the germline V gene (reference sequence). CDR3 sequence: CASSFEGGAGYTF. CDR3 bases: TGTGCCAGCAGCTTCGAAGGGGGCGCTGGCTACACCTTC.

This clonotype was observed a few times. This chain connects TRBV2 to TRBJ2-6; D remains unclear. This CDR3 region has 16 residues. The ends were cut back, 6 bases at V and 0 bases at J, with 12 bases in the middle. CDR1 is SNHLY and CDR2 is FYNNEI in the germline V gene. The CDR3 bases are TGTGCCAGCAGCGCTGAATTCAACTCTGGGGCCAACGTCCTGACTTTC. Translating gives CASSAEFNSGANVLTF.